This T cell receptor beta chain derives from a study of cytomegalovirus exposure and HLA in healthy donors (dated by TCRdb to between 2016 and 2019). Background on the whole study: According to a later analysis, one platform produced both the 120 validation repertoires and the approximately 670 repertoires of the first cohort. The aim of the study was to test whether cataloging public T cell receptors could identify signatures of past pathogen exposure. Along with the roughly 700-subject first cohort, a separate validation cohort of over 90 different subjects was used. The study combined high-throughput TCR immunosequencing, statistical association of individual TCRs with disease status, and machine learning to predict cytomegalovirus infection status.

The donors belonged to the validation cohort of approximately 130 subjects, which was separate from the roughly 680-subject first cohort. Libraries were prepared through the immunoSEQ multiplex PCR assay. The authors processed their data as follows. A statistical classification framework was built for diagnosing cytomegalovirus status from the catalog of TCR beta chain sequences. This immuneACCESS table, as held by TCRdb, lists in-frame sequences with V and J called but not all clones. Of the missing ones, under half trace to an unresolved V gene in checked studies; the others have no known cause. The D gene and trimming were derived from the DNA, and the V and J assignments and clone size from that table. For this sample the table gives approximately 260,000 clones, of which around 85% were detected only once. The ten largest clones take up 1.2% of the sample. With regard to this clone: Its antigen target is currently unknown. Base-call qualities are not available, and no considerably larger clone is one nucleotide away.

Findings and caveats that apply to the study as a whole: Of the cluster scores, about 94% were above 0 in a later analysis, which found that TCRs clustered in the first cohort also tended to co-occur in the approximately 120 validation repertoires. A later analysis lacked HLA typing for the validation cohort, so it scored co-occurrence in that cohort across all 110 or so repertoires. The classifier was reported to diagnose cytomegalovirus status with high specificity and sensitivity in both the original cohort and the validation cohort. The authors suggested that the approach could potentially be extended to other disease states and immunological phenotypes. Most TCR sequences were observed very rarely across donors, whereas some public TCRs were present in many individuals. The study gave a list of about 150 TCR beta chains associated with cytomegalovirus. A few of the identified cytomegalovirus-associated TCR beta chains were confirmed in vitro to be specific for cytomegalovirus antigens.

V sheds 3 bases and J sheds 4 bases, leaving 15 bases between their ends. CDR1 MNHEY and CDR2 SVGAGI are derived from the germline V gene. Including the terminal cysteine and phenylalanine, the CDR3 comprises 15 residues. The DNA shown is the 45-base CDR3, in frame from base 1. Sequenced input: PBMCs. This sequence uses TRBV6-5 and TRBJ1-1, with a weak D call of TRBD1 (6 bases match). This receptor was identified in a woman younger than 45 in good health and CMV-seropositive. The DNA is as follows: TGTGCCAGCAGTTATGGGGGGGCCACTGTCACTGAAGCTTTCTTT. The resulting protein is CASSYGGATVTEAFF.